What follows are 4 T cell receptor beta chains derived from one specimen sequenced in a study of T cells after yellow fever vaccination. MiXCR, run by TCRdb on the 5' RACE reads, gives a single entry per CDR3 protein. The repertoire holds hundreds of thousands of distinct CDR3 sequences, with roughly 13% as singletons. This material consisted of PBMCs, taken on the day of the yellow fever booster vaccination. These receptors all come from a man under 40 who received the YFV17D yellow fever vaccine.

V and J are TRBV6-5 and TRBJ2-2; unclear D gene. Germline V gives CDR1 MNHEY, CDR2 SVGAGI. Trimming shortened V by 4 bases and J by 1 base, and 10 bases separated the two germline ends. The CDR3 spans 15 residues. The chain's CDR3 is CASSLNPENTGELFF. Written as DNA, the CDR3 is TGTGCCAGCAGTTTGAATCCGGAGAACACCGGGGAGCTGTTTTTT.

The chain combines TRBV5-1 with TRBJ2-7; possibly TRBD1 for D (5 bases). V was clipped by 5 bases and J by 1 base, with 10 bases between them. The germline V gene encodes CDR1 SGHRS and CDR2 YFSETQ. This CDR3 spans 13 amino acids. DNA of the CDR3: TGCGCCAGCAGGCCAGGGCGATCCTACGAGCAGTACTTC. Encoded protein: CASRPGRSYEQYF.

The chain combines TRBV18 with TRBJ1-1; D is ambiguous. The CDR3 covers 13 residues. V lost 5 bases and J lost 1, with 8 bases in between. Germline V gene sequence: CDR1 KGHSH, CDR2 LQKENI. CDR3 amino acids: CASSAQQNTEAFF. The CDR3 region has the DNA TGTGCCAGCTCAGCACAGCAGAACACTGAAGCTTTCTTT.

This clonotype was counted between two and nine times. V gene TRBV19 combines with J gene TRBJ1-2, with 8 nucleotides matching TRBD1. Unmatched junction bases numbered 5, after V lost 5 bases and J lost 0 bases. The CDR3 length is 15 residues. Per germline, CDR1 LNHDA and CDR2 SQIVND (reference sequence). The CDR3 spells CASSGDRGANYGYTF. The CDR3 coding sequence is TGTGCCAGTAGTGGTGACAGGGGAGCTAACTATGGCTACACCTTC.